This T cell receptor (beta chain) was captured in a study of T cell repertoires in cytomegalovirus infection. Study context: Through public TCR beta signatures, both CMV infection and matching HLA type were indicated. Study-wide points: HLA-C-restricted CMV-specific TCR beta clonotypes were dominant in the ex vivo response. The study identified carriers of CMV plus the relevant HLA from cumulative public TCR beta family frequency.

TCRdb processed the reads anew with MiXCR; each CDR3 protein has one entry. The sample shows around 100,000 distinct CDR3 sequences, 20% to 30% of them seen only once. This clonotype was found a few times. Its antigen is as yet unknown. Sequencing was carried out using CD8+ T cells from PBMCs. The sequence derives from a human donor in good health (CMV status not recorded). Some clones in this sample may be carry-over from other donors' samples.

The CDR3 nucleotides are TGCGCCAGCTTGGGGGACAACAATGAGCAGTTCTTC. Translated, it gives CASLGDNNEQFF. V usage is TRBV5-1 and J usage is TRBJ2-1; a weak D match, TRBD1 (6 bases). Germline V CDR1 and CDR2: SGHRS, YFSETQ. The CDR3 loop spans 12 amino acids. V dropped 7 bases and J dropped 5 bases, with 10 bases sitting between them.